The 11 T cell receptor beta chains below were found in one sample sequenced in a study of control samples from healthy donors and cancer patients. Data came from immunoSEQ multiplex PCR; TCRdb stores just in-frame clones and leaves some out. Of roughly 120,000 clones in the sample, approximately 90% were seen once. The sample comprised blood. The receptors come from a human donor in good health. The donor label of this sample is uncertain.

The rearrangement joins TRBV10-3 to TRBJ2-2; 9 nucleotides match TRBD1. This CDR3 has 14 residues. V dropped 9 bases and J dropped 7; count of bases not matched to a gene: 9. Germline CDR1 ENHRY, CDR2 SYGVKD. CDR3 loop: CAMRGQGKVGELFF. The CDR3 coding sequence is TGTGCCATGAGAGGACAGGGGAAAGTCGGGGAGCTGTTTTTT.

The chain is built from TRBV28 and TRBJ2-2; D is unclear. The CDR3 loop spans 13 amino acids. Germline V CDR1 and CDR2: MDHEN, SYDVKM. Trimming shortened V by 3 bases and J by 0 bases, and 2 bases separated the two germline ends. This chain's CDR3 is CASSFANTGELFF. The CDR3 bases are TGTGCCAGCAGTTTTGCGAACACCGGGGAGCTGTTTTTT. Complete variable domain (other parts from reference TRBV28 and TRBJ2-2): DVKVTQSSRYLVKRTGEKVFLECVQDMDHENMFWYRQDPGLGLRLIYFSYDVKMKEKGDIPEGYSVSREKKERFSLILESASTNQTSMYLCASSFANTGELFFGEGSRLTVL.

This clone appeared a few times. The CDR3 is CASSLQGSSEQYF. The CDR3 coding sequence is TGTGCCAGCAGCTTACAGGGGTCAAGTGAGCAGTACTTC. The genes are TRBV7-8 and TRBJ2-7; tentatively, D is TRBD1 (6 bases). Trimming took 2 bases from V and 7 from J, leaving 12 bases between them. Germline values: CDR1 SGHVS, CDR2 FQNEAQ. The CDR3 consists of 13 residues.

CDR3 DNA: TGTGCCAGCAGCAGAGGGACAGGGTTCACTGAAGCTTTCTTT. Protein product: CASSRGTGFTEAFF. This chain connects TRBV9 to TRBJ1-1, with 9 bases lining up with TRBD1. The germline V gene has CDR1 SGDLS and CDR2 YYNGEE. The CDR3 is 14 amino acids. J gave up 4 bases and V 4 bases, and 5 bases lay outside the gene matches. The variable domain in full, with the rest retrieved from reference TRBV9 and TRBJ1-1, is DSGVTQTPKHLITATGQRVTLRCSPRSGDLSVYWYQQSLDQGLQFLIQYYNGEERAKGNILERFSAQQFPDLHSELNLSSLELGDSALYFCASSRGTGFTEAFFGQGTRLTVV.

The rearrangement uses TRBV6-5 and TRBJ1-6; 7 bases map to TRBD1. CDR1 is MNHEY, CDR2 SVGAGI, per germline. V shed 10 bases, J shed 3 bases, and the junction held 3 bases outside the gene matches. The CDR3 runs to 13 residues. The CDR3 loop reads CATRDSYNSPLHF. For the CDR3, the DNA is TGTGCCACCCGGGACAGCTATAATTCACCCCTCCACTTT.

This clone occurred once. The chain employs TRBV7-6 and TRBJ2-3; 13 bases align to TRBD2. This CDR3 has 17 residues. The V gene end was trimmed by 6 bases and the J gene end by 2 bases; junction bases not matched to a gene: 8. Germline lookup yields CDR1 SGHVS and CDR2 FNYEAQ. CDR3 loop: CASSRGTSGTSTDTQYF. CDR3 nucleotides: TGTGCCAGCAGTCGCGGGACTAGCGGGACTTCCACAGATACGCAGTATTTT.

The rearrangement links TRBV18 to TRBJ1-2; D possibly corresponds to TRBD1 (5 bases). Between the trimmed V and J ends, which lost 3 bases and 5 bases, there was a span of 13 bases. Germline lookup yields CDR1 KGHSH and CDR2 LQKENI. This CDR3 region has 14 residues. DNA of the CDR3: TGTGCCAGCTCACCCGGGACGGACGAATATGGCTACACCTTC. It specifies CASSPGTDEYGYTF.

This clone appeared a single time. The CDR3: CASSPTGASGANVLTF. As DNA, the CDR3 is TGTGCCAGCAGCCCGACAGGGGCCTCTGGGGCCAACGTCCTGACTTTC. This sequence joins TRBV4-2 and TRBJ2-6; 8 bases agree with TRBD1. Germline loops: CDR1 LGHNA, CDR2 YNFKEQ. After removal of 4 bases from V and 0 bases from J, the junction contained 2 bases not matched to a gene. CDR3 length equals 16 residues.

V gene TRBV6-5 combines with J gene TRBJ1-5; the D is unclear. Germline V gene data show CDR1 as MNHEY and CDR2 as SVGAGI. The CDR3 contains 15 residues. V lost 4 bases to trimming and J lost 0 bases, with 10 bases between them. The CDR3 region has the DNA TGTGCCAGCAGTTTTGGCCACGGTAGCAATCAGCCCCAGCATTTT. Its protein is CASSFGHGSNQPQHF.

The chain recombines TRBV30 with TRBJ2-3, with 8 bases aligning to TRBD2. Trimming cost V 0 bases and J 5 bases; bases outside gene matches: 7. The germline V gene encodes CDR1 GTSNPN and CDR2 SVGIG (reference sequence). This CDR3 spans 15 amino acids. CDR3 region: CAWSVPRGGRDTQYF. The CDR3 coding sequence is TGTGCCTGGAGTGTACCCCGGGGGGGGAGAGATACGCAGTATTTT. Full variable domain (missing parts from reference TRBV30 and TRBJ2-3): SQTIHQWPATLVQPVGSPLSLECTVEGTSNPNLYWYRQAAGRGLQLLFYSVGIGQISSEVPQNLSASRPQDRQFILSSKKLLLSDSGFYLCAWSVPRGGRDTQYFGPGTRLTVL.

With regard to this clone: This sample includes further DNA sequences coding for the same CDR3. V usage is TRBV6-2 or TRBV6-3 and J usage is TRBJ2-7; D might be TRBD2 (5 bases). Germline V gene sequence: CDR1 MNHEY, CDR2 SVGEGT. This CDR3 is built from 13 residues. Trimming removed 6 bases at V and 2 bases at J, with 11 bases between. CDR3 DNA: TGTGCCAGCAGCCCAAGGGAGACCTACGAGCAGTACTTC. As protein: CASSPRETYEQYF.